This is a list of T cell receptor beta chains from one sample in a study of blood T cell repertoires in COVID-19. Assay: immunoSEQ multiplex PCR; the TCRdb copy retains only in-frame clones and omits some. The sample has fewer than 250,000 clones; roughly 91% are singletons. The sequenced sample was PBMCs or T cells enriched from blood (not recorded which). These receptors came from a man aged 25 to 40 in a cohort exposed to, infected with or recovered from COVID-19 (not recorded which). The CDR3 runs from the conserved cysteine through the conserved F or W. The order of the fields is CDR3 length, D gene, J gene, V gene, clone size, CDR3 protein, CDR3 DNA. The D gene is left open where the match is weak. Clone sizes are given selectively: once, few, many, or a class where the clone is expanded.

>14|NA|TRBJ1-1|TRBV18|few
CASSPLPQNTEAFF
TGTGCCAGCTCACCTCTCCCACAGAACACTGAAGCTTTCTTT
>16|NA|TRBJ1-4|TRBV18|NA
CASSPPNGGRGEKLFF
TGTGCCAGCTCACCACCAAATGGGGGCCGGGGTGAAAAACTGTTTTTT
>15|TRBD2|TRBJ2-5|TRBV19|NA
CASSQTLAAQETQYF
TGTGCCAGTAGCCAAACTCTAGCGGCCCAAGAGACCCAGTACTTC
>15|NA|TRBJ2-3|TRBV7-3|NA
CASSLDGSRADTQYF
TGTGCCAGCAGCTTAGACGGGAGTAGGGCAGATACGCAGTATTTT
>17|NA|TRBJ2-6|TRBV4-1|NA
CASSLEGLSSGANVLTF
TGCGCCAGCAGCCTCGAGGGACTTAGCTCTGGGGCCAACGTCCTGACTTTC
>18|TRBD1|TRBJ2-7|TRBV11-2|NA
CASSFKVSGGGGYYEQYF
TGTGCCAGCAGCTTCAAAGTCTCAGGGGGCGGAGGGTACTACGAGCAGTACTTC
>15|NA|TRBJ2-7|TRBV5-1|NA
CASSSNSGSPYEQYF
TGCGCCAGCAGCTCGAACTCAGGTTCCCCCTACGAGCAGTACTTC
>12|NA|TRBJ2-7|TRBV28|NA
CASSLDSYEQYF
TGTGCCAGCAGTTTAGACAGTTACGAGCAGTACTTC
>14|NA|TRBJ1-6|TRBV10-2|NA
CASSDQGLGSPLHF
TGCGCCAGCAGTGACCAGGGCTTAGGTTCACCCCTCCACTTT
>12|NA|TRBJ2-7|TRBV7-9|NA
CASSFTGGEQYF
TGTGCCAGCAGCTTTACCGGGGGCGAGCAGTACTTC
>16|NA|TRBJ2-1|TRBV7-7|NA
CASSAGSSSSYNEQFF
TGTGCTAGCAGCGCGGGGTCCTCGAGCTCCTACAATGAGCAGTTCTTC
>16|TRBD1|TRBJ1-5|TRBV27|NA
CASSSRTGTGIQPQHF
TGTGCCAGCAGCTCGCGGACCGGGACAGGGATCCAGCCCCAGCATTTT
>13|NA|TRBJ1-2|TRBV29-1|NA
CSVEVVRVNGYTF
TGCAGCGTTGAAGTCGTCAGGGTAAATGGCTACACCTTC
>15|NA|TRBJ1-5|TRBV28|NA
CASSRGSFSNQPQHF
TGTGCCAGCAGTAGGGGGTCGTTTAGCAATCAGCCCCAGCATTTT
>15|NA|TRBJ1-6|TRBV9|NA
CASTKGRGSRSPLHF
TGTGCCAGCACCAAAGGGAGGGGTTCGCGGTCACCCCTCCACTTT
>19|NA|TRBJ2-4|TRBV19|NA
CASNPGTMRSKLAKNIQYF
TGTGCCAGTAACCCCGGGACAATGAGAAGTAAACTAGCCAAAAACATTCAGTACTTC
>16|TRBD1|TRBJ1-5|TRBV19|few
CASTPGTGTGNQPQHF
TGTGCCAGTACCCCCGGGACAGGGACGGGCAATCAGCCCCAGCATTTT
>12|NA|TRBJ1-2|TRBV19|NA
CASTQGNHGYTF
TGTGCCAGTACCCAGGGAAATCACGGCTACACCTTC
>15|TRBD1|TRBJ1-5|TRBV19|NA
CATWTGERGNQPQHF
TGTGCCACCTGGACAGGGGAGAGAGGCAATCAGCCCCAGCATTTT
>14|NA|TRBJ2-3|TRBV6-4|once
CASSDFGGTDTQYF
TGTGCCAGCAGTGACTTCGGTGGCACAGATACGCAGTATTTT
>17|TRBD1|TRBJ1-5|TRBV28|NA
CASSFSIGTGGTEPQHF
TGTGCCAGCAGTTTCTCCATCGGGACAGGGGGCACGGAGCCCCAGCATTTT
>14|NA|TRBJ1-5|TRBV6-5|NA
CASSYDPRKQPQHF
TGTGCCAGCAGTTACGATCCGAGGAAGCAGCCCCAGCATTTT
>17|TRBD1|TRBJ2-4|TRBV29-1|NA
CSVEGTGDYLAKNIQYF
TGCAGCGTCGAGGGGACAGGGGATTACTTAGCCAAAAACATTCAGTACTTC
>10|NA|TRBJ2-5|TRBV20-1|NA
CSARAETQYF
TGCAGTGCTAGGGCTGAGACCCAGTACTTC
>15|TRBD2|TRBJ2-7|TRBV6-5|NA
CASRTLAGGSYEQYF
TGTGCCAGCAGAACACTAGCGGGAGGTTCATACGAGCAGTACTTC
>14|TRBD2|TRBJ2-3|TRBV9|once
CASSVALAGDTQYF
TGTGCCAGCAGCGTAGCCCTAGCGGGAGATACGCAGTATTTT
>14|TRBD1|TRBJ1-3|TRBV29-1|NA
CSVERQGAGNTIYF
TGCAGCGTTGAAAGACAGGGGGCTGGAAACACCATATATTTT
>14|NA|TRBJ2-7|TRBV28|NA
CASRPTGPSYEQYF
TGTGCCAGCAGACCGACAGGCCCGTCCTACGAGCAGTACTTC
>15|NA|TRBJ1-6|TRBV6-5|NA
CASRDQGAHNSPLHF
TGTGCCAGCAGGGATCAGGGTGCCCATAATTCACCCCTCCACTTT
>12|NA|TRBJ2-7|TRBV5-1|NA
CASSFGDYEQYF
TGCGCCAGCAGCTTCGGGGACTACGAGCAGTACTTC
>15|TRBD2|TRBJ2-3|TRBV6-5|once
CASRTSGRGSDTQYF
TGTGCCAGCAGAACTAGCGGGAGGGGATCAGATACGCAGTATTTT
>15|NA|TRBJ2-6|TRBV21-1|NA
CASSTKSGGANVLTF
TGTGCCAGCAGCACGAAGAGCGGTGGGGCCAACGTCCTGACTTTC
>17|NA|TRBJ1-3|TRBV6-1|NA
CASSEAGQERNRVTIYF
TGTGCCAGCAGTGAAGCGGGGCAGGAACGTAACAGGGTGACCATATATTTT
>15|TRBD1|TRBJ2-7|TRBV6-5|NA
CASSPGGRLSYEQYF
TGTGCCAGCAGTCCAGGGGGAAGACTCTCCTACGAGCAGTACTTC
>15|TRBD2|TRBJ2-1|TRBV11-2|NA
CASSGISGRGSEQFF
TGTGCCAGCAGCGGAATTAGCGGGAGAGGTAGTGAGCAGTTCTTC
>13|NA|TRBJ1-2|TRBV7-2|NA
CASSLVEGIGYTF
TGTGCCAGCAGCTTAGTCGAGGGTATTGGCTACACCTTC
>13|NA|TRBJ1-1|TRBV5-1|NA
CASSHREGGEAFF
TGCGCCAGCAGCCACAGGGAAGGGGGTGAAGCTTTCTTT
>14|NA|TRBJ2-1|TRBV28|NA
CASSVLQGPNEQFF
TGTGCCAGCAGTGTTCTACAGGGCCCCAATGAGCAGTTCTTC
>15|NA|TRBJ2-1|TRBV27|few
CASSLGTVSYNEQFF
TGTGCCAGCAGTTTAGGGACTGTTTCCTACAATGAGCAGTTCTTC
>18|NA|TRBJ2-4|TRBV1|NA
CTSSPLSQLTGAKNIQYF
TGCACCAGCAGCCCCCTTTCCCAACTTACGGGAGCCAAAAACATTCAGTACTTC
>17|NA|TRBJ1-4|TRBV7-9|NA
CASSPMRGGSTNEKLFF
TGTGCCAGCAGCCCGATGAGGGGGGGCTCTACTAATGAAAAACTGTTTTTT
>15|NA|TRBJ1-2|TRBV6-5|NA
CASSYATGANYGYTF
TGTGCCAGCAGTTACGCGACAGGAGCTAACTATGGCTACACCTTC
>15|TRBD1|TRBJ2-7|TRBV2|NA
CASSRTGLTGVEQYF
TGTGCCAGCAGCCGAACCGGTCTAACAGGGGTCGAGCAGTACTTC
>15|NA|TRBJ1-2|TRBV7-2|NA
CASSLSFLQGGGYTF
TGTGCCAGCAGCTTAAGTTTTTTACAGGGCGGGGGCTACACCTTC
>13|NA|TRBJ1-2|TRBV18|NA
CASSPSGYYGYTF
TGTGCCAGCTCACCCTCGGGGTACTATGGCTACACCTTC
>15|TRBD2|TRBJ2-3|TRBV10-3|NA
CAITLGLAGGGTQYF
TGTGCCATCACTCTTGGACTAGCGGGAGGGGGGACGCAGTATTTT
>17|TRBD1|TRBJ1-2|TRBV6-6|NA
CASSLRDRTLTNYGYTF
TGTGCCAGCAGTCTCCGGGACAGGACCTTAACTAACTATGGCTACACCTTC
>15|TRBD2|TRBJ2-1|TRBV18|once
CASSPVLAVYNEQFF
TGTGCCAGCTCACCAGTCCTAGCGGTTTACAATGAGCAGTTCTTC
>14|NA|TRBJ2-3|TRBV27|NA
CASSSTTDADTQYF
TGTGCCAGCAGTTCCACGACTGACGCAGATACGCAGTATTTT
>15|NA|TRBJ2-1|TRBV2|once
CASSSFEGDYNEQFF
TGTGCCAGCAGCTCCTTCGAGGGAGACTACAATGAGCAGTTCTTC
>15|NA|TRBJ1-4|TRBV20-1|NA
CSASPAVSTNEKLFF
TGCAGTGCTAGTCCGGCGGTCTCAACTAATGAAAAACTGTTTTTT
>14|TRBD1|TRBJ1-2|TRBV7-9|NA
CASSEDRGNYGYTF
TGTGCCAGCAGCGAGGACAGGGGCAACTATGGCTACACCTTC